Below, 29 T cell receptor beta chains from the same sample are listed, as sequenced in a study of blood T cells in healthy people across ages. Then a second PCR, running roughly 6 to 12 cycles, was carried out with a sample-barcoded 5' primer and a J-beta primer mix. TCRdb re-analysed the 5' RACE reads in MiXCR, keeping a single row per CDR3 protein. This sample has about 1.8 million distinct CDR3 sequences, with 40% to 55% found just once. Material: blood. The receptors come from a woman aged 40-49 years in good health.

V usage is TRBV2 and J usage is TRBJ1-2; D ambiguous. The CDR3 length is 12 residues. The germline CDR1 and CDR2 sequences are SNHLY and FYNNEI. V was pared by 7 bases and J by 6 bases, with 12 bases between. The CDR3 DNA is TGTGCCAGCACCTTATCGGGCCATGGCTACACCTTC. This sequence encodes CASTLSGHGYTF.

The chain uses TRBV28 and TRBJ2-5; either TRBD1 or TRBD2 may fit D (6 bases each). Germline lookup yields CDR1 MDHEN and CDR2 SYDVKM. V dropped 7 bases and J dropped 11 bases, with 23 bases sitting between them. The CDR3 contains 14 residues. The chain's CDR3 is CASTPRGPVFRQYF. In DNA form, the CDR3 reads TGTGCCAGCACCCCACGGGGGCCCGTTTTTCGGCAGTACTTC.

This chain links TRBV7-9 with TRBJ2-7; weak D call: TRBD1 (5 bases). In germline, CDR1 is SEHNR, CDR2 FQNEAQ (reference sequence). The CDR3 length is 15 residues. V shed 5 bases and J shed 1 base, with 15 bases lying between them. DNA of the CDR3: TGTGCCAGCAGCGGGATCGGCAGGGTATCCTACGAGCAGTACTTC. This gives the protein CASSGIGRVSYEQYF.

CDR3 coding DNA: TGCAGTGCTATCGAGGGAATCAGCAATAACTATGGCTACACCTTC. It codes for CSAIEGISNNYGYTF. This chain links TRBV20-1 with TRBJ1-2; D gene ambiguous. The V and J ends lost 4 bases and 1 base respectively, with 16 bases between them. The CDR3 runs to 15 residues. Per the germline V gene, CDR1 is DFQATT and CDR2 is SNEGSKA (reference sequence).

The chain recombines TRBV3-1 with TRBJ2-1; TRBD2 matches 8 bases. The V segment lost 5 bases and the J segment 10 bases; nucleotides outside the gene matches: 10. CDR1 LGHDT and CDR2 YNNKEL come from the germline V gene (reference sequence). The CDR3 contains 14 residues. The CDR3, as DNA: TGTGCCAGCAGCTTGGGACTAGGGAGGTTCGAGCAGTTCTTC. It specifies CASSLGLGRFEQFF.

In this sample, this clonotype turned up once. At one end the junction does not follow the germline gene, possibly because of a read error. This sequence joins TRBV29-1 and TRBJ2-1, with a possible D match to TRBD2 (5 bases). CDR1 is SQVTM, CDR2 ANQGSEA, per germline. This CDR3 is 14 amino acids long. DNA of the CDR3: TGCAGCGTTGTTTTTGGGAGCTCCTACAGTGAGCAGTTCTTC. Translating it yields CSVVFGSSYSEQFF.

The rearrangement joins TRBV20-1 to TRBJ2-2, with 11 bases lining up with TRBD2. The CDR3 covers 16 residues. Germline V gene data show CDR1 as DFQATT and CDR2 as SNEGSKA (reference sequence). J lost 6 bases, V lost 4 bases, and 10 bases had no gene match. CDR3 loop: CSAKGWTSGSPGELFF. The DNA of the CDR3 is TGCAGTGCTAAAGGCTGGACTAGCGGGTCCCCCGGGGAGCTGTTTTTT.

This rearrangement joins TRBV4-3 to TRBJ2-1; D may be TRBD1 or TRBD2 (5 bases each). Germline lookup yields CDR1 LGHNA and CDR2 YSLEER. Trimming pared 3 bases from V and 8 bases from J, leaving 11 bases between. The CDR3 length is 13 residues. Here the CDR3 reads CASSQLGVHEQFF. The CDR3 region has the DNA TGCGCCAGCAGCCAGTTGGGGGTCCATGAGCAGTTCTTC.

The CDR3 DNA reads TGTGCCAGCACCGACGGGTCTAACTATGGCTACACCTTC. Translating it yields CASTDGSNYGYTF. The chain couples TRBV6-6 to TRBJ1-2; D is ambiguous. Per the germline V gene, CDR1 is MNHNY and CDR2 is SVGAGI (reference sequence). V was clipped by 7 bases and J by 0 bases, with 9 bases between them. The CDR3 runs 13 residues.

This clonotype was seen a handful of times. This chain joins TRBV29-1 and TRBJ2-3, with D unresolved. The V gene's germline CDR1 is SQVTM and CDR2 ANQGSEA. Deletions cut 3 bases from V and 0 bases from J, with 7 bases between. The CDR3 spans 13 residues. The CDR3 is CSVDAESTDTQYF. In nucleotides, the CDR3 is TGCAGCGTTGATGCAGAAAGCACAGATACGCAGTATTTT.

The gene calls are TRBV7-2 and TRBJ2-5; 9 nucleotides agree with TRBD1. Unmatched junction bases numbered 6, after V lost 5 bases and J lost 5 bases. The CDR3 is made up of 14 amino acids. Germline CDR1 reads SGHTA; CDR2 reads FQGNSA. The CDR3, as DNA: TGTGCCAGCAGCCGAAACAGGGGGCCCGAGACCCAGTACTTC. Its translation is CASSRNRGPETQYF.

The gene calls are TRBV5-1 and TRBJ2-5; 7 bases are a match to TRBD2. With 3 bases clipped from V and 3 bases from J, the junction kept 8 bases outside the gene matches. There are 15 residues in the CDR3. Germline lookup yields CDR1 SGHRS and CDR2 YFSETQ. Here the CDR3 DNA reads TGCGCCAGCAGCTCAAGGGAGGGTCTGAAAGAGACCCAGTACTTC. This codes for CASSSREGLKETQYF.

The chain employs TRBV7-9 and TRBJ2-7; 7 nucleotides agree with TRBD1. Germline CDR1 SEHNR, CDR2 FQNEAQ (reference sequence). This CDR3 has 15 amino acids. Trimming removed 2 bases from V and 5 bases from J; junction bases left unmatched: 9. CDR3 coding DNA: TGTGCCAGCAGCTTAAAGGGACAGTACCCCCACGAGCAGTACTTC. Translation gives CASSLKGQYPHEQYF.

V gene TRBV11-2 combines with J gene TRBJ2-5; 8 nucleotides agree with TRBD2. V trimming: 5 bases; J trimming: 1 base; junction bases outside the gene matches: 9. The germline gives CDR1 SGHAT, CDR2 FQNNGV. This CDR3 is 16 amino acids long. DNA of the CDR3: TGTGCCAGCAGCCTATTACTAGCGGTCTCCCAAGAGACCCAGTACTTC. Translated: CASSLLLAVSQETQYF.

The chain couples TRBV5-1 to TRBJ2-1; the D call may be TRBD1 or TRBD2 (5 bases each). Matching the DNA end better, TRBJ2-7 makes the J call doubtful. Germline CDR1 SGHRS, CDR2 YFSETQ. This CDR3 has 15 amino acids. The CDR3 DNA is TGCGCCAGCAGCGCCCCAGGGAGCTCCTACAATGAGCAGTACTTC. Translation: CASSAPGSSYNEQYF.

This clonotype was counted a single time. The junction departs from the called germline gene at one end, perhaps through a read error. CDR3 DNA sequence: TGTGCTAGCAGCTTAACGCCGGGACTAGGATCCTACAATGAGCAGTTCTTC. It translates to CASSLTPGLGSYNEQFF. The V and J genes are TRBV7-7 and TRBJ2-1, with 8 nucleotides matching TRBD2. The CDR3 runs to 17 residues. CDR1 SSHAT and CDR2 FNYEAQ come from the germline V gene (reference sequence).

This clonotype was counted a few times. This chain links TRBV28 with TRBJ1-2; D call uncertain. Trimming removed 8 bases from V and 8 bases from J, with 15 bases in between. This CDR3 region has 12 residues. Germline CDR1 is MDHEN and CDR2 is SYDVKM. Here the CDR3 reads CASSYLPRGYTF. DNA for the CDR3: TGTGCCAGCTCTTATTTGCCAAGGGGCTACACCTTC.

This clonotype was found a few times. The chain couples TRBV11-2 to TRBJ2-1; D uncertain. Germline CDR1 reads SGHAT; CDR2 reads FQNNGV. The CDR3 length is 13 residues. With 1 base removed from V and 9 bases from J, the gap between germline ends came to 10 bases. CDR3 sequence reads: CASSLVETREQFF. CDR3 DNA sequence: TGTGCCAGCAGCTTAGTAGAGACCCGTGAGCAGTTCTTC.

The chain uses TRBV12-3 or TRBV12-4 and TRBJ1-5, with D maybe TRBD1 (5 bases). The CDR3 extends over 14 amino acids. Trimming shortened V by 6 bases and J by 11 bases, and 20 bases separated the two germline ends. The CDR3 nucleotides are TGTGCCAGCAGAGGCCTAGGGGAACAAGAGACCCAGCATTTT. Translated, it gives CASRGLGEQETQHF.

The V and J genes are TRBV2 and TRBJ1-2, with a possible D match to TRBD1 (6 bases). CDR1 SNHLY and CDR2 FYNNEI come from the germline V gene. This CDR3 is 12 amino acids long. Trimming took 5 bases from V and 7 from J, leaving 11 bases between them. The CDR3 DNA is TGTGCCAGCAGTAACCAGGGGTCTGGCTACACCTTC. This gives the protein CASSNQGSGYTF.

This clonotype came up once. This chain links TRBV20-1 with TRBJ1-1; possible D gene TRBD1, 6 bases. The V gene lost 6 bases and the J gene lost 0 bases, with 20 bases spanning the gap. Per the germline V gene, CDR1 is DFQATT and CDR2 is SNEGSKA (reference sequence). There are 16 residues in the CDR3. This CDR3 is CSATPFTGQLNTEAFF. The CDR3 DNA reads TGCAGTGCCACCCCCTTCACGGGACAACTGAACACTGAAGCTTTCTTT.

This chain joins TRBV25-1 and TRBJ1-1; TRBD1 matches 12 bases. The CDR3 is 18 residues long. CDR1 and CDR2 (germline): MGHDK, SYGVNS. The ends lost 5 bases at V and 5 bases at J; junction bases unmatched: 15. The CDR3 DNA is TGTGCCAGCAGTTCCCGGTGGGGGACAGGGGGCGAGAGGACTGAAGCTTTCTTT. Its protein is CASSSRWGTGGERTEAFF.

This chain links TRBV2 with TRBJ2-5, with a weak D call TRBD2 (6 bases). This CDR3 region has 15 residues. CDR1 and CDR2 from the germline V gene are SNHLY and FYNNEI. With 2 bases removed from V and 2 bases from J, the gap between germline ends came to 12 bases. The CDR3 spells CASSEWAGRQETQYF. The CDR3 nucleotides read TGTGCCAGCAGTGAATGGGCGGGGAGGCAAGAGACCCAGTACTTC.

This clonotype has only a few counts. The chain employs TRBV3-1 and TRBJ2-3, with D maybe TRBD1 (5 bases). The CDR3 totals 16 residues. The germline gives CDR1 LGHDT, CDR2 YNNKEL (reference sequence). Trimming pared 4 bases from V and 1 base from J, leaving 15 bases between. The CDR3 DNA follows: TGTGCCAGCAGCCCAAGGGGTATCGGCGGCACAGATACGCAGTATTTT. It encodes CASSPRGIGGTDTQYF.

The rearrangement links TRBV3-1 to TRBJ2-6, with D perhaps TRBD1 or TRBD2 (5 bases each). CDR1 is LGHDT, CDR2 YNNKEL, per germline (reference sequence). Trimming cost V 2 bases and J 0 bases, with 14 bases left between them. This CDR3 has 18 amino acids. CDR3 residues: CASSQRTGLNSGANVLTF. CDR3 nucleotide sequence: TGTGCCAGCAGCCAAAGAACAGGACTTAACTCTGGGGCCAACGTCCTGACTTTC.

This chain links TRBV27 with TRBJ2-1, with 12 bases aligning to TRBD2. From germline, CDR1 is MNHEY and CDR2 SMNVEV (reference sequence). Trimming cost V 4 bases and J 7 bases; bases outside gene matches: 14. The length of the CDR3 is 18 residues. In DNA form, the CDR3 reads TGTGCCAGCAGTTCTGGGCCAAAGCTAGCGGGGGGGCATAATGAGCAGTTCTTC. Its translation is CASSSGPKLAGGHNEQFF.

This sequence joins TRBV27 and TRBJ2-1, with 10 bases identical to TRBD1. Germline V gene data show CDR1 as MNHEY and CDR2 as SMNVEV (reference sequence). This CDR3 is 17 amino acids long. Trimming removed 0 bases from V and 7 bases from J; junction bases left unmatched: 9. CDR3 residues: CASSLSGGQGNFNEQFF. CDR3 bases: TGTGCCAGCAGTTTATCGGGGGGACAGGGGAATTTTAATGAGCAGTTCTTC.

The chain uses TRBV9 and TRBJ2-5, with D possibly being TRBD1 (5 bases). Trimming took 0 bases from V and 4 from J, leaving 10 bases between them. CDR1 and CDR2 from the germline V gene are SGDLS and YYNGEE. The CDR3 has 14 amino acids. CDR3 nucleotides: TGTGCCAGCAGCGTAGGTTGGCAGGGAGAGACCCAGTACTTC. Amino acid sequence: CASSVGWQGETQYF.

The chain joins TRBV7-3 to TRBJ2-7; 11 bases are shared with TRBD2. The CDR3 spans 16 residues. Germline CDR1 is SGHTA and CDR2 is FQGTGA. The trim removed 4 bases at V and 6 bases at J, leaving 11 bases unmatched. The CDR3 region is CASSSLAGGPVGEQYF. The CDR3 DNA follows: TGTGCCAGCAGCTCCTTAGCGGGGGGGCCGGTTGGCGAGCAGTACTTC.